The T cell receptor beta chain described here comes from a study of early stage breast cancer tumors. Study as a whole: Average read coverage per sample was roughly 9.7-fold.

Profiled with immunoSEQ multiplex PCR; TCRdb holds only in-frame clones, not every one. This sample carries around 25,000 clones, around 70% of them seen once, and the ten largest clones take 9.9%. The germline V gene encodes CDR1 MDHEN and CDR2 SYDVKM. CDR3 size: 14 residues. V was trimmed by 7 bases and J by 1 base, leaving 13 bases between them. Sequenced material: breast tumor tissue. The gene calls are TRBV28 and TRBJ1-2, with D possibly TRBD1 on 6 matching bases. The clonotype was recovered from a person between 55 and 70 years old with breast cancer. CDR3 nucleotides: TGTGCCAGCACAGGGGAAGGCATTAACTATGGCTACACCTTC. It yields the protein CASTGEGINYGYTF.